The clone carrying this T cell receptor beta chain was seen more than once but under ten times. No antigen is known for it. This may stem from a read error, because a much larger clone lies one nucleotide away. With 7 bases clipped from V and 4 bases from J, the junction kept 14 bases outside the gene matches. Germline V gene sequence: CDR1 SGHRS, CDR2 YFSETQ. This CDR3 has 16 residues. This sample was included in a study of T cells in Graves' hyperthyroidism and ophthalmopathy. Findings and limits, study-wide: Among thyroid clonotypes expanded above 0.001, most also appeared in blood.

Authors of the study amplified TCR beta CDR3 regions from RNA transcripts. HTBI primers were the set used in a first-round RT-PCR of the TCR CDR3. Using its own MiXCR run on the multiplex PCR reads, TCRdb lists one record per CDR3 protein. The sample has fewer than 450,000 distinct CDR3 sequences, about 15% seen once; the top ten hold roughly 19%. V usage is TRBV5-1 and J usage is TRBJ2-1, with 7 bases identical to TRBD2. This receptor was taken from a woman aged 60 to 75 with Graves' ophthalmopathy. The sample comprised blood. CDR3 nucleotide sequence: TGCGCCAGCGGCCCCTTTGGCGGGGGTGGATACAATGAGCAGTTCTTC. It specifies CASGPFGGGGYNEQFF.